This TCR beta chain was retrieved from a study of regulatory T cells in long-lasting Graves disease. Findings of the study overall: Relative to new patients (under 1,000), persistent patients exhibited greater sharing of public clonotypes (around 2,700). Newly diagnosed disease favored TRBV20-1 and TRBJ2-1 over persistent disease.

Comments on this clonotype: Its antigen remains unknown.

Germline V gives CDR1 WSHSY, CDR2 SAAADI. The CDR3 contains 16 residues. V lost 6 bases to trimming and J lost 4 bases, with 18 bases between them. Arm-PCR of CDR3 regions with iRepertoire HTBI primers generated TCR beta libraries. TCRdb called the multiplex PCR reads again in MiXCR, with one record for every CDR3 protein. This sample has more than 450,000 distinct CDR3 sequences, with roughly 15% found just once. As for time point: newly diagnosed GD, antithyroid drugs for less than 3 months. Making the TCR library involved RNA that had been extracted from PBMCs. These data are also associated with another study on T cells in Graves' hyperthyroidism and ophthalmopathy. Per that study: Initially, a first-round RT-PCR of the TCR CDR3 employed the HTBI primer set. Most clonotypes that expanded in the thyroid above 0.001 also showed up in blood.

This material consisted of peripheral blood mononuclear cells (PBMCs), taken at new diagnosis, from a patient treated with antithyroid drugs. The chain couples TRBV10-2 to TRBJ2-2; unclear D gene. This receptor was taken from a man in his forties with Graves disease. CDR3 region: CASRASVGAGTGELFF. The CDR3 coding sequence is TGCGCCAGCAGGGCGTCGGTGGGCGCCGGCACCGGGGAGCTGTTTTTT.